One sample yielded the 19 T cell receptor beta chains listed below, sequenced in a study of T-cell memory formation after mild COVID-19 (dated by TCRdb to the early 2020s). Library preparation employed 5' RACE. Instrument used: Illumina NovaSeq 6000. TCRdb applied fastp at Q25 and MiXCR to the public reads, then kept only in-frame beta chains. For every CDR3 protein sequence, its rows merge into one entry that carries the most common genes and DNA. In this sample the table shows roughly 600,000 distinct CDR3 sequences, more than 15% of which occur a single time. The top ten clones comprise about 12% of the sample. The material sequenced was PBMCs or a T cell subset sorted from them (not recorded which). These receptors were taken from an adult woman who had mild COVID-19 (a few samples of this study predate the infection). The sample titles of this study are shuffled in the database, so cell type and time point are left out; the donor was told from shared clones.

The chain employs TRBV5-4 and TRBJ1-1; TRBD1 is a possible D gene (6 bases). The length of the CDR3 is 14 residues. Trimming left V 1 base short and J 5 bases short, with 12 bases between. CDR1 and CDR2 from the germline V gene are SGHNT and YYREEE (reference sequence). CDR3 nucleotides: TGTGCCAGCAGCTTGCAGGGGAGGTGGACTGAAGCTTTCTTT. Translation: CASSLQGRWTEAFF. Variable domain in full (rest from reference TRBV5-4 and TRBJ1-1): ETGVTQSPTHLIKTRGQQVTLRCSSQSGHNTVSWYQQALGQGPQFIFQYYREEENGRGNFPPRFSGLQFPNYSSELNVNALELDDSALYLCASSLQGRWTEAFFGQGTRLTVV.

The chain combines TRBV13 with TRBJ1-1; TRBD1 is a possible D gene (5 bases). This CDR3 has 15 residues. The germline V and J ends were trimmed by 7 bases and 0 bases, with 15 bases remaining between them. Germline loops: CDR1 PRHDT, CDR2 FYEKMQ (reference sequence). For the CDR3, the DNA is TGTGCCAGCAACGTTAACGGGGGTATGAACACTGAAGCTTTCTTT. Translation gives CASNVNGGMNTEAFF.

This clonotype occurred a few times. This chain uses TRBV6-2 or TRBV6-3 with TRBJ1-1, with D hard to call. CDR1 is MNHEY, CDR2 SVGEGT, per germline. V dropped 7 bases and J dropped 1 base, with 16 bases sitting between them. The CDR3 totals 15 residues. The CDR3 loop reads CASKDRTSRNTEAFF. In DNA form, the CDR3 reads TGTGCCAGCAAGGACCGAACAAGTAGGAACACTGAAGCTTTCTTT.

V and J are TRBV5-1 and TRBJ1-2; D is perhaps TRBD1 (6 bases). The CDR3 has 14 amino acids. Germline values: CDR1 SGHRS, CDR2 YFSETQ. Trimming took 4 bases from V and 4 from J, leaving 14 bases between them. CDR3: CASSDRDTGYGYTF. DNA of the CDR3: TGCGCCAGCAGCGACCGGGACACCGGCTATGGCTACACCTTC.

This clonotype was picked up a small number of times. This sequence joins TRBV7-9 and TRBJ2-7; D is undetermined. Germline V CDR1 and CDR2: SEHNR, FQNEAQ (reference sequence). The V end lost 1 base, the J end lost 5 bases, and 12 bases lay between the germline ends. The CDR3 is 14 residues long. CDR3 nucleotide sequence: TGTGCCAGCAGCTTAGGATTATCCTGGAACGAGCAGTACTTC. It yields the protein CASSLGLSWNEQYF.

The rearrangement uses TRBV27 and TRBJ2-5; 9 bases are a match to TRBD2. The germline gives CDR1 MNHEY, CDR2 SMNVEV (reference sequence). The CDR3 totals 15 residues. V lost 8 bases, J lost 5 bases, and 12 bases stayed unmatched. The CDR3 DNA sequence: TGTGCCAGCTCCTATAGGCGGGAGGGCCGTGAGACCCAGTACTTC. It codes for CASSYRREGRETQYF.

There are a few counts of this clonotype. The rearrangement links TRBV6-5 to TRBJ1-2, with a weak D call TRBD1 (5 bases). The CDR3 has 14 amino acids. Germline CDR1 reads MNHEY; CDR2 reads SVGAGI. Trimming took off 6 bases at V and 1 base at J, with 12 bases between the two ends. The CDR3 protein is CASRGGEGNYGYTF. The CDR3 bases are TGTGCCAGCAGAGGAGGGGAGGGTAACTATGGCTACACCTTC.

The sample holds a few counts of this clonotype. The chain joins TRBV29-1 to TRBJ1-2, with 7 positions matching TRBD1. CDR1 and CDR2 (germline): SQVTM, ANQGSEA. V lost 5 bases to trimming and J lost 3 bases; unmatched junction nucleotides: 9. The length of the CDR3 is 14 residues. The CDR3 loop is CSVWGLDRYYGYTF. The CDR3 coding sequence is TGCAGCGTTTGGGGATTGGACAGGTACTATGGCTACACCTTC.

This clonotype was counted between two and nine times. This chain links TRBV7-3 with TRBJ2-3, with D possibly TRBD1 on 6 matching bases. V lost 5 bases to trimming and J lost 6 bases, with 15 bases between them. Germline loops: CDR1 SGHTA, CDR2 FQGTGA. The length of the CDR3 is 14 residues. CDR3 protein: CASSPQGFLDTQYF. Written as DNA, the CDR3 is TGTGCCAGCAGCCCCCAGGGGTTTTTGGATACGCAGTATTTT.

The chain links TRBV6-5 to TRBJ2-7; tentative D call: TRBD1 (6 bases). Per germline, CDR1 MNHEY and CDR2 SVGAGI. The CDR3 covers 13 residues. V was cut by 6 bases and J by 4 bases, with 13 bases left in between. Here the CDR3 reads CASRTDSRYEQYF. The CDR3 nucleotides are TGTGCCAGCAGGACGGACAGCCGTTACGAGCAGTACTTC.

The table lists this clonotype with a few counts. The chain links TRBV12-3 or TRBV12-4 to TRBJ2-3; TRBD2 aligns across 13 bases. The CDR3 consists of 16 residues. Germline trimming cut 6 bases from V and 3 bases from J; bases unmatched to any gene: 6. DNA of the CDR3: TGTGCCAGCAGACGAGGACTAGCGGGAGCGACAGATACGCAGTATTTT. It encodes CASRRGLAGATDTQYF.

Here the CDR3 reads CASSFWTGTSEQFF. The CDR3 nucleotides are TGCGCCAGCAGCTTCTGGACAGGGACGAGTGAGCAGTTCTTC. The rearrangement links TRBV5-1 to TRBJ2-1; 8 bases line up with TRBD1. Per germline, CDR1 SGHRS and CDR2 YFSETQ. V gave up 2 bases and J gave up 9 bases; unmatched junction bases: 7. This CDR3 has 14 amino acids.

This rearrangement joins TRBV6-6 to TRBJ2-3, with D tentatively TRBD1 or TRBD2 (5 bases each). The germline CDR1 and CDR2 sequences are MNHNY and SVGAGI (reference sequence). The CDR3 totals 13 residues. V dropped 2 bases and J dropped 4 bases, with 7 bases sitting between them. The chain's CDR3 is CASSYGDADTQYF. The CDR3 DNA reads as TGTGCCAGCAGTTACGGGGACGCAGATACGCAGTATTTT.

This rearrangement joins TRBV6-5 to TRBJ2-7; D is ambiguous. V was shortened by 6 bases and J by 0 bases, with 12 bases between the two germline ends. Germline lookup yields CDR1 MNHEY and CDR2 SVGAGI. CDR3 size: 14 residues. The CDR3 reads CASRPLGHSYEQYF. The CDR3, as DNA: TGTGCCAGCAGGCCCCTTGGTCACTCCTACGAGCAGTACTTC.

Turning to this clonotype: Its ends do not fully match the called genes, so a read error is possible. The chain is built from TRBV7-9 and TRBJ2-5; D unresolved. This CDR3 region has 13 residues. Germline V gene sequence: CDR1 SEHNR, CDR2 FQNEAQ (reference sequence). CDR3 sequence (DNA): TGTGCCAGCAGCTTAGCCCCCATGGGCCCCCGGTGGTTC. Its translation is CASSLAPMGPRWF.

This clonotype appeared many times. The chain carries TRBV6-1 and TRBJ1-5, with 9 bases that match TRBD1. Germline CDR1 MNHNS, CDR2 SASEGT. The CDR3 covers 15 residues. V dropped 6 bases and J dropped 7; count of bases not matched to a gene: 10. CDR3 sequence (DNA): TGTGCCAGCAGGGTCGGGGGACAGGGAGGACAGCCCCAGCATTTT. It translates to CASRVGGQGGQPQHF.

The sample holds a few counts of this clonotype. The rearrangement uses TRBV4-3 and TRBJ2-3, with D possibly being TRBD2 (6 bases). Per germline, CDR1 LGHNA and CDR2 YSLEER. Trimming removed 2 bases at V and 6 bases at J, with 21 bases between. This CDR3 is 17 amino acids long. Here the CDR3 DNA reads TGCGCCAGCAGCCAAAAGACCCTAGCGCCAACCTCGGATACGCAGTATTTT. Its translation is CASSQKTLAPTSDTQYF.

This clonotype was picked up many times. The chain uses TRBV3-1 and TRBJ2-7; unclear D gene. Deletions cut 1 base from V and 4 bases from J, with 14 bases between. The CDR3 runs to 15 residues. In germline, CDR1 is LGHDT, CDR2 YNNKEL (reference sequence). This CDR3 is CASSQGVDSRYEQYF. In DNA form, the CDR3 reads TGTGCCAGCAGCCAAGGGGTAGATTCGAGGTACGAGCAGTACTTC.

For the CDR3, the DNA is TGTGCCAGCAGCTTAGTGATCACTAGCGTAGAGCAGTTCTTC. It encodes CASSLVITSVEQFF. The rearrangement links TRBV7-2 to TRBJ2-1, with 7 bases fitting TRBD2. The CDR3 totals 14 residues. With V trimmed by 1 base and J by 10 bases, 7 bases remained unmatched. Germline lookup yields CDR1 SGHTA and CDR2 FQGNSA. The full variable domain, rest sourced from reference TRBV7-2 and TRBJ2-1, is GAGVSQSPSNKVTEKGKDVELRCDPISGHTALYWYRQSLGQGLEFLIYFQGNSAPDKSGLPSDRFSAERTGGSVSTLTIQRTQQEDSAVYLCASSLVITSVEQFFGPGTRLTVL.